Each of the 11 T cell receptor beta chains below was sequenced from the same sample in a study of cytomegalovirus exposure and HLA in healthy donors. This table comes from immunoSEQ multiplex PCR, and its TCRdb copy is limited to in-frame clones, with some not included. The sample lists over 150,000 clones, less than 95% seen once, with approximately 3% in the top ten. The sequencing input was PBMCs. The receptors were sampled from a woman aged 18-29 years in good health and CMV-seropositive.

The V call is TRBV10-2, the J call TRBJ2-1; 8 bases are a match to TRBD2. Germline loops: CDR1 WSHSY, CDR2 SAAADI. The CDR3 contains 13 residues. V dropped 7 bases and J dropped 9; count of bases not matched to a gene: 8. The CDR3 DNA reads as TGCGCCAGCAATCAGGGCGCGGGGGGTGAGCAGTTCTTC. Its translation is CASNQGAGGEQFF.

The chain links TRBV6-6 to TRBJ2-7, with D maybe TRBD2 (6 bases). Germline V CDR1 and CDR2: MNHNY, SVGAGI (reference sequence). The CDR3 totals 16 residues. V was clipped by 2 bases and J by 0 bases, with 14 bases between them. The CDR3 loop is CASSYGAGMISYEQYF. The CDR3 nucleotides are TGTGCCAGCAGTTACGGCGCGGGAATGATCTCCTACGAGCAGTACTTC.

The chain has TRBV11-2 and TRBJ2-7; 11 nucleotides line up with TRBD2. CDR1 and CDR2 from the germline V gene are SGHAT and FQNNGV. V shed 3 bases and J 5 bases; nucleotides not matched to a gene: 6. The CDR3 extends over 15 amino acids. CDR3 residues: CASSLDSGRVDEQYF. The DNA of the CDR3 is TGTGCCAGCAGCTTGGATAGCGGGAGGGTCGACGAGCAGTACTTC.

This clone was detected only a few times. The V and J genes are TRBV19 and TRBJ2-1; TRBD2 aligns across 8 bases. Per the germline V gene, CDR1 is LNHDA and CDR2 is SQIVND (reference sequence). The J segment lost 6 bases and the V segment lost 5 bases, leaving 18 bases of the junction unmatched. The CDR3 runs to 18 residues. The CDR3 DNA sequence: TGTGCCAGTAGTCCCAGTGAGAAGCGGGGGCTACCGAGCAATGAGCAGTTCTTC. It yields the protein CASSPSEKRGLPSNEQFF.

This chain joins TRBV6-1 and TRBJ1-1, with TRBD1 as a possible D gene (6 bases). CDR3 length: 15 amino acids. Trimming pared 3 bases from V and 3 bases from J, leaving 14 bases between. CDR1 is MNHNS, CDR2 SASEGT, per germline. The CDR3, as DNA: TGTGCCAGCAGTGACCCCGGACAGTGGTACACTGAAGCTTTCTTT. Its translation is CASSDPGQWYTEAFF.

This rearrangement joins TRBV21-1 to TRBJ2-7; the D call TRBD2 from the table was never checked on the DNA. TRBV21-1 is a recognized pseudogene. The CDR3 sequence is 18 residues long. CDR3 DNA: TGTGCCAGCAGAGGGACTAGCGGGAGGGCCGACTCCTCCTACGAGCAGTACTTC. Translated: CASRGTSGRADSSYEQYF.

The chain couples TRBV6-5 to TRBJ2-1, with 8 bases lining up with TRBD2. J was trimmed by 7 bases and V by 7 bases; bases with no gene match: 12. The germline CDR1 and CDR2 sequences are MNHEY and SVGAGI. The CDR3 has 15 residues. Here the CDR3 DNA reads TGTGCCAGCATGAGGCAGCGGGAGACTTCGAATGAGCAGTTCTTC. Encoded protein: CASMRQRETSNEQFF.

This chain links TRBV6-1 with TRBJ2-7, with D perhaps TRBD1 (6 bases). The germline V gene encodes CDR1 MNHNS and CDR2 SASEGT. The CDR3 extends over 14 amino acids. V gave up 1 base and J gave up 2 bases, with 9 bases separating them. For the CDR3, the DNA is TGTGCCAGCAGTGAAGACAGGGAACCCTACGAGCAGTACTTC. Protein: CASSEDREPYEQYF.

The chain links TRBV10-3 to TRBJ2-3, with 7 bases lining up with TRBD1. V dropped 4 bases and J dropped 2; count of bases not matched to a gene: 3. This CDR3 comprises 14 residues. Germline loops: CDR1 ENHRY, CDR2 SYGVKD. In DNA form, the CDR3 reads TGTGCCATCAGTGCCGGGACAGCCACAGATACGCAGTATTTT. It codes for CAISAGTATDTQYF.

This chain connects TRBV28 to TRBJ2-7; D gene uncertain. V shed 4 bases and J shed 2 bases, with 12 bases lying between them. The V gene's germline CDR1 is MDHEN and CDR2 SYDVKM. The CDR3 covers 14 residues. The CDR3 region is CASSSGPLPYEQYF. CDR3 bases: TGTGCCAGCAGTTCCGGTCCTTTGCCCTACGAGCAGTACTTC.

The CDR3 coding sequence is TGTGCCAGCAGCGAACGCTCCAGGGGCACTGAAGCTTTCTTT. It specifies CASSERSRGTEAFF. The chain is built from TRBV6-1 and TRBJ1-1; TRBD1 might be the D (6 bases). This CDR3 contains 14 residues. Germline CDR1 is MNHNS and CDR2 is SASEGT. The V end was cut by 6 bases, the J end by 4 bases, with 15 bases between.